The T cell receptor (beta chain) under discussion was sequenced for a study of T cell responses to AZD1222 COVID-19 vaccine (dated by TCRdb to about 2021). In terms of the full investigation: A total of 233 trial participants underwent TCR sequencing, of whom approximately 200 had received two doses of AZD1222 and some 25 had received two doses of the MenACWY control vaccine. Trial participants were enrolled by age into 18-55, 56-69 and 70-plus year subgroups, with around 150, 28 and 57 TCR-sequenced participants respectively. Beyond this particular receptor, the publication reports: CD4 TCRs associated with the vaccine covered the entire spike protein, and the dominant responses were in regions 160-218 and 743-854. Because no samples from the day 14 peak response were available, repertoires could be characterized only after the peak T cell response. Conclusions about previously exposed vaccinees are limited, since just five or six AZD1222 recipients were seropositive for SARS-CoV-2 at baseline. Participants were mostly white British and included more females than males, and it was suggested by the authors that clonal diversity may have been underestimated. The 56-69-year group was small, and its depth increase did not reach significance, likely because of low power. Epitopes outside the regions mutated in the B.1.351 and B.1.1.7 variants were reportedly recognized by nearly half of the unique spike-specific TCRs. After two AZD1222 doses, spike-specific TCR breadth and depth were significantly higher than at day 0 and than in MenACWY recipients.

Taken from cysteine to phenylalanine, the CDR3 has 16 residues. Kept here is only the CDR3 DNA, which spans 48 bases and is read in frame from base 1. CDR1 and CDR2 are drawn from the germline V gene: LGHNA, YSLEER. Clipping removes 0 bases from V and 6 bases from J, with 7 as the unmatched junction base count. Sample time point, as interpreted from the label and publication: baseline before first vaccination. Interpreted using the paper, the treatment or condition label stands for: meningococcal conjugate vaccine given as trial control. Samples from vaccinated people were obtained from the UK trials COV001 and COV002, which included a single-blind randomized controlled phase 2/3 trial of AZD1222 (ChAdOx1 nCoV-19) in healthy adults. For TCRbeta chain sequencing, PBMC samples from trial participants were taken at day 0 and at day 28 after the second dose. The CDR3 regions of human TCRbeta chains were analyzed by immunosequencing. Per the authors' processing: Repertoire TCRs were matched against a reference library of SARS-CoV-2-specific TCRs generated with the MIRA antigen-specificity platform. Breadth was defined as the fraction of unique TCRs that were SARS-CoV-2-associated. Depth was defined as the fraction of total T cells that were SARS-CoV-2-associated. Using the MIRA data, every spike-specific TCR was mapped to the spike region that the TCR reacted to and assigned to either a CD4 or a CD8 class. Log10-transformed breadth and depth values were compared by one-way ANOVA with Sidak's multiple comparisons tests. TCRdb stores this immuneACCESS table with in-frame sequences only. Part of the clones is absent; in the studies checked, under half of the shortfall reflects unresolved V genes, and no reason is known for the rest. That table is the source of V, J and clone size, and D and trimming were worked out from the DNA. The sample yields about 160,000 clones; roughly 94% were counted once. Clones ranked in the top ten supply about 4.6% of the sample.

For this clone: Its binding antigen is unknown. It has no much larger one-base neighbor in the sample; base qualities were not kept.

Sequenced material: peripheral blood, taken on day 0 of MenACWY control vaccination. The sequence derives from an adult in good health. In this chain, TRBV4-3 is recombined with TRBJ2-2; 7 of the junction bases match TRBD2. The CDR3 is CASSQEVGGMAGELFF. The nucleotide sequence reads as follows: TGCGCCAGCAGCCAAGAAGTGGGAGGGATGGCCGGGGAGCTGTTTTTT.